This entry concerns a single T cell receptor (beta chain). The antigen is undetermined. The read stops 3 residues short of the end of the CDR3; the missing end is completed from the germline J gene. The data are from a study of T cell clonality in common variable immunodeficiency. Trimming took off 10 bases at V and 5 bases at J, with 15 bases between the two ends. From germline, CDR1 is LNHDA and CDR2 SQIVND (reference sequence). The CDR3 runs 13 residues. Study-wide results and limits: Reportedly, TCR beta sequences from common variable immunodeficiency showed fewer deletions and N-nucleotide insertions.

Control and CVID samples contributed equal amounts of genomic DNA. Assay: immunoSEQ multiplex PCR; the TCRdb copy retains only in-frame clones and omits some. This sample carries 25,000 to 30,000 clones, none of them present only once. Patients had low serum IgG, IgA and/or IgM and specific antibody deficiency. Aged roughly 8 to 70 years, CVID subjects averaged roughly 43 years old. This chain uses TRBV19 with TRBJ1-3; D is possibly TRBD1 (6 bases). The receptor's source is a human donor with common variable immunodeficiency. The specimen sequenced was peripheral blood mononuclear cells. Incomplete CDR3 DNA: TGTGCCACGACGGACAGACCAAGAAACACC. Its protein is CATTDRPRNT. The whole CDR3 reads CATTDRPRNTIYF.